Shown below are 28 T cell receptor beta chains from a single sample sequenced in a study of OX40 agonist ivuxolimab in advanced cancers. Some clones are missing from TCRdb's copy, which holds only in-frame ones; the method was immunoSEQ multiplex PCR. Among tens of thousands of clones listed, 84% were seen once. Here the sequenced sample was CD4+ or CD8+ T cells sorted from blood, taken in a trial of the OX40 agonist ivuxolimab. These receptors were taken from an adult with an advanced solid tumor such as melanoma, head and neck, liver or kidney cancer.

The V and J genes are TRBV4-2 and TRBJ2-5, with 9 bases matching TRBD2. Germline CDR1 reads LGHNA; CDR2 reads YNFKEQ. The CDR3 loop spans 17 amino acids. After removal of 0 bases from V and 0 bases from J, the junction contained 5 bases not matched to a gene. For the CDR3, the DNA is TGTGCCAGCAGCCAAGATCGTCGCGGGAGGGACCAAGAGACCCAGTACTTC. Encoded protein: CASSQDRRGRDQETQYF.

The rearrangement joins TRBV11-3 to TRBJ2-7; TRBD1 agrees at 7 bases. J was trimmed by 6 bases and V by 1 base; bases with no gene match: 9. This CDR3 is 15 amino acids long. The V gene's germline CDR1 is SGHNT and CDR2 YENEEA. DNA of the CDR3: TGTGCCAGCAGCTTAGGATCCAGGTGGACAGGCGAGCAGTACTTC. Its protein product is CASSLGSRWTGEQYF.

This chain connects TRBV7-9 to TRBJ2-5; TRBD2 might be the D (5 bases). The V end was cut by 0 bases, the J end by 2 bases, with 10 bases between. The CDR3 is 15 residues long. Germline V gene sequence: CDR1 SEHNR, CDR2 FQNEAQ (reference sequence). The CDR3 spells CASSLALGSQETQYF. The CDR3 DNA sequence: TGTGCCAGCAGCTTAGCGCTGGGGAGTCAAGAGACCCAGTACTTC.

The DNA of the CDR3 is TGTGCCAGCAGCGCAGCGAGAGTCACCGGGGAGCTGTTTTTT. Protein: CASSAARVTGELFF. The chain combines TRBV9 with TRBJ2-2; D gene unclear. V was trimmed by 3 bases and J by 4 bases, leaving 10 bases between them. The CDR3 has 14 residues. Germline CDR1 and CDR2: SGDLS and YYNGEE.

CDR3 sequence reads: CASSSPQQGAVKTQYF. The DNA for the CDR3 is TGTGCCAGCAGTTCACCCCAACAGGGGGCGGTTAAGACCCAGTACTTC. The chain uses TRBV28 and TRBJ2-5; 9 nucleotides match TRBD1. This CDR3 is built from 16 residues. Germline CDR1 MDHEN, CDR2 SYDVKM. V was pared by 4 bases and J by 6 bases, with 12 bases of the junction left unmatched.

V is TRBV19 and J is TRBJ2-4; D is possibly TRBD1 (6 bases). Germline V CDR1 and CDR2: LNHDA, SQIVND (reference sequence). Trimming pared 5 bases from V and 5 bases from J, leaving 22 bases between. This CDR3 is 17 amino acids long. The CDR3 nucleotides are TGTGCCAGTAGTCGGACAGCATTAGCACCGGGCCAAAACATTCAGTACTTC. Translating it yields CASSRTALAPGQNIQYF.

The chain carries TRBV2 and TRBJ1-4; D unresolved. V was clipped by 4 bases and J by 7 bases, with 16 bases between them. Germline CDR1 is SNHLY and CDR2 is FYNNEI. The CDR3 contains 15 residues. The CDR3 DNA sequence: TGTGCCAGCAGTGTCTTTGGGGTGGGCGGTGAAAAACTGTTTTTT. It specifies CASSVFGVGGEKLFF.

The chain is built from TRBV30 and TRBJ2-1, with a possible D match to TRBD1 (6 bases). Trimming took 0 bases from V and 15 from J, leaving 27 bases between them. The CDR3 loop spans 16 amino acids. CDR1 GTSNPN and CDR2 SVGIG come from the germline V gene (reference sequence). The DNA of the CDR3 is TGTGCCTGGAGTGTATTGGGCTTTCAGGGGCCCCCTGGCCGGTTCTTC. Translated, it gives CAWSVLGFQGPPGRFF.

The chain combines TRBV5-1 with TRBJ2-2; D may be TRBD1 or TRBD2 (6 bases each). There are 13 residues in the CDR3. V gave up 3 bases and J gave up 7 bases, with 10 bases separating them. The germline CDR1 and CDR2 sequences are SGHRS and YFSETQ. CDR3 sequence reads: CASSWTAGGELFF. CDR3 bases: TGCGCCAGCAGCTGGACAGCGGGCGGGGAGCTGTTTTTT.

The chain carries TRBV7-2 and TRBJ2-5; D might be TRBD1 (7 bases). Trimming cost V 3 bases and J 4 bases, with 9 bases left between them. The CDR3 covers 13 residues. The germline gives CDR1 SGHTA, CDR2 FQGNSA. The CDR3 region is CASSFQGGETQYF. The CDR3 coding sequence is TGTGCCAGCAGCTTCCAGGGGGGAGAGACCCAGTACTTC. The entire variable domain, with the rest obtained from reference TRBV7-2 and TRBJ2-5, is as follows: GAGVSQSPSNKVTEKGKDVELRCDPISGHTALYWYRQSLGQGLEFLIYFQGNSAPDKSGLPSDRFSAERTGGSVSTLTIQRTQQEDSAVYLCASSFQGGETQYFGPGTRLLVL.

This chain uses TRBV10-3 with TRBJ1-6; TRBD1 might be the D (6 bases). Trimming pared 0 bases from V and 9 bases from J, leaving 21 bases between. Germline CDR1 ENHRY, CDR2 SYGVKD. This CDR3 contains 18 residues. CDR3 sequence reads: CAISESRTAPTSGSPLHF. The CDR3 nucleotides are TGTGCCATCAGTGAGTCCCGGACAGCACCAACCTCAGGTTCACCCCTCCACTTT.

This clone was detected once. The chain recombines TRBV7-3 with TRBJ2-3, with D perhaps matching TRBD1 (6 bases). Germline CDR1 is SGHTA and CDR2 is FQGTGA. The germline V and J ends were trimmed by 4 bases and 1 base, with 12 bases remaining between them. The CDR3 is 15 amino acids. CDR3 protein: CASSSKGTRTDTQYF. CDR3 in DNA: TGTGCCAGCAGCTCCAAAGGGACACGCACAGATACGCAGTATTTT.

The chain is built from TRBV4-1 and TRBJ2-7; D gene uncertain. The CDR3 runs to 15 residues. The V and J ends lost 1 base and 0 bases respectively, with 10 bases between them. In germline, CDR1 is MGHRA, CDR2 YSYEKL. The CDR3 sequence: CASSQVIQNSYEQYF. CDR3 nucleotide sequence: TGCGCCAGCAGCCAAGTTATTCAGAACTCCTACGAGCAGTACTTC.

The gene calls are TRBV7-5 and TRBJ2-7; the DNA was not used to check the table's D call, TRBD1. TRBV7-5 is a known pseudogene. The CDR3 contains 15 residues. This CDR3 is CASSLERDRPYEQYF. DNA of the CDR3: TGTGCCAGCAGCTTAGAAAGGGACAGACCTTACGAGCAGTACTTC.

J is TRBJ2-6 and V is TRBV19; no clear D. V gave up 3 bases and J gave up 0 bases, with 3 bases separating them. Germline V gene sequence: CDR1 LNHDA, CDR2 SQIVND (reference sequence). There are 14 residues in the CDR3. In nucleotides, the CDR3 is TGTGCCAGTAGTATTTACTCTGGGGCCAACGTCCTGACTTTC. Its translation: CASSIYSGANVLTF.

The chain uses TRBV5-6 and TRBJ2-5; 10 nucleotides align to TRBD1. CDR1 SGHDT and CDR2 YYEEEE come from the germline V gene. The trim removed 3 bases at V and 5 bases at J, leaving 7 bases unmatched. The CDR3 loop spans 15 amino acids. The CDR3 loop is CASSWATGGRETQYF. In DNA, the CDR3 is TGTGCCAGCAGCTGGGCGACAGGGGGCCGGGAGACCCAGTACTTC.

The rearrangement joins TRBV23-1 to TRBJ2-7; TRBD1 aligns across 9 bases. TRBV23-1 is given ORF status, its function remaining uncertain. The length of the CDR3 is 15 residues. V gave up 3 bases and J gave up 2 bases; unmatched junction bases: 5. The CDR3 nucleotides are TGCGCCAGCAGTCACCTGGGACAGGGTGCCTACGAGCAGTACTTC. Protein: CASSHLGQGAYEQYF.

The V and J genes are TRBV27 and TRBJ2-7, with D tentatively TRBD1 or TRBD2 (5 bases each). The CDR3 totals 15 residues. Per germline, CDR1 MNHEY and CDR2 SMNVEV (reference sequence). V lost 6 bases and J 3 bases, leaving 18 bases between the germline ends. CDR3 loop: CASSSGTEFLYEQYF. The CDR3 DNA sequence: TGTGCCAGCAGCTCCGGGACGGAGTTTCTCTACGAGCAGTACTTC.

This chain links TRBV11-2 with TRBJ1-6; tentative D call: TRBD1 (6 bases). The CDR3 is made up of 18 amino acids. Per the germline V gene, CDR1 is SGHAT and CDR2 is FQNNGV. Trimming took 4 bases from V and 3 from J, leaving 19 bases between them. CDR3 sequence (DNA): TGTGCCAGCAGCTCCACAATCCGGACAGTAAACTATAATTCACCCCTCCACTTT. Protein product: CASSSTIRTVNYNSPLHF. Complete variable domain (other parts from reference TRBV11-2 and TRBJ1-6): EAGVAQSPRYKIIEKRQSVAFWCNPISGHATLYWYQQILGQGPKLLIQFQNNGVVDDSQLPKDRFSAERLKGVDSTLKIQPAKLEDSAVYLCASSSTIRTVNYNSPLHFGNGTRLTVT.

As DNA, the CDR3 is TGTGCCAGCAGCTTGGCCGTGCGGGGTACGCAGTATTTT. It specifies CASSLAVRGTQYF. The V and J genes are TRBV5-8 and TRBJ2-3, with a weak D call TRBD2 (6 bases). Trimming cost V 0 bases and J 8 bases, with 10 bases left between them. The germline CDR1 and CDR2 sequences are SGHTS and YDEGEE. The CDR3 contains 13 residues.

The CDR3 loop reads CASSLWTGGSSTQYF. The CDR3, as DNA: TGTGCCAGCAGCCTTTGGACAGGGGGCTCGTCGACCCAGTACTTC. The V call is TRBV5-4, the J call TRBJ2-5; 11 bases agree with TRBD1. The CDR3 covers 15 residues. Germline CDR1 reads SGHNT; CDR2 reads YYREEE (reference sequence). Unmatched junction bases numbered 9, after V lost 4 bases and J lost 7 bases.

The J gene is TRBJ2-7, the V gene TRBV7-6; 8 bases align to TRBD1. CDR3 length: 17 amino acids. V lost 4 bases and J lost 0; bases outside the gene matches: 11. Per germline, CDR1 SGHVS and CDR2 FNYEAQ. The CDR3 nucleotides are TGTGCCAGCAGCTCTCTTACCACCGGGACAGGCTCCTACGAGCAGTACTTC. Translation gives CASSSLTTGTGSYEQYF.

The chain carries TRBV4-3 and TRBJ1-1, with 10 bases aligning to TRBD1. The J segment lost 7 bases and the V segment lost 5 bases, leaving 1 base of the junction unmatched. Germline V gene sequence: CDR1 LGHNA, CDR2 YSLEER. The CDR3 is 12 residues long. CDR3 protein: CASSGTGVEAFF. CDR3 DNA: TGCGCCAGCAGCGGGACAGGGGTTGAAGCTTTCTTT.

The rearrangement uses TRBV4-2 and TRBJ1-1, with D unclear. Trimming took 0 bases from V and 4 from J, leaving 12 bases between them. This CDR3 region has 15 residues. From germline, CDR1 is LGHNA and CDR2 YNFKEQ. The CDR3 region is CASSQDSHSFTEAFF. DNA for the CDR3: TGTGCCAGCAGCCAAGACTCCCACAGTTTCACTGAAGCTTTCTTT.

This chain uses TRBV7-2 with TRBJ2-1; 9 nucleotides agree with TRBD2. J gave up 2 bases and V 3 bases, and 2 bases lay outside the gene matches. Germline loops: CDR1 SGHTA, CDR2 FQGNSA. This CDR3 is built from 15 residues. CDR3 sequence (DNA): TGTGCCAGCAGCTTCGCGGGAGGGACCTACAATGAGCAGTTCTTC. Protein sequence: CASSFAGGTYNEQFF.

The gene calls are TRBV19 and TRBJ2-2; D possibly corresponds to TRBD1 (6 bases). Germline CDR1 and CDR2: LNHDA and SQIVND (reference sequence). The V end lost 10 bases, the J end lost 4 bases, and 16 bases lay between the germline ends. The CDR3 sequence is 14 residues long. DNA for the CDR3: TGTGCCACCCAACGGACAGTTATCACCGGGGAGCTGTTTTTT. Translated: CATQRTVITGELFF.

The V and J genes are TRBV7-2 and TRBJ2-3, with 14 bases that match TRBD2. CDR1 and CDR2 (germline): SGHTA, FQGNSA. The CDR3 consists of 15 residues. The V and J ends lost 1 base and 6 bases, in that order; junction bases with no gene match: 0. The CDR3 nucleotides are TGTGCCAGCAGCTTAGGACTAGCGGGGGGGGATACGCAGTATTTT. As protein: CASSLGLAGGDTQYF.

In this sample, this clone turned up a few times. The chain carries TRBV27 and TRBJ1-6; no definite D call. Germline-derived CDR1 and CDR2 are MNHEY and SMNVEV (reference sequence). The length of the CDR3 is 15 residues. V was trimmed by 2 bases and J by 2 bases, leaving 7 bases between them. The CDR3 sequence is CASSLVGPYNSPLHF. CDR3 in DNA: TGTGCCAGCAGTTTAGTCGGACCCTATAATTCACCCCTCCACTTT.